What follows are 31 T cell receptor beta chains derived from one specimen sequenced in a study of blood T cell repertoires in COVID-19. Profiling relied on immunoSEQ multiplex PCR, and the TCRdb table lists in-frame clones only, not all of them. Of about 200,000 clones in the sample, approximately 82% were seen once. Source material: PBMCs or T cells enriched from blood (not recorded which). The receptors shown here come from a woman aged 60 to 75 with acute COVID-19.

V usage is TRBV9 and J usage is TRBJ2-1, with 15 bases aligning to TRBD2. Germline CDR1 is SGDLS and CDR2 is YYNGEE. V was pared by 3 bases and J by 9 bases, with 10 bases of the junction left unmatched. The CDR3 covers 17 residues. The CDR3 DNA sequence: TGTGCCAGCAGCGGACCGGGACTAGCGGGGGGCAAGGGTGAGCAGTTCTTC. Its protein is CASSGPGLAGGKGEQFF.

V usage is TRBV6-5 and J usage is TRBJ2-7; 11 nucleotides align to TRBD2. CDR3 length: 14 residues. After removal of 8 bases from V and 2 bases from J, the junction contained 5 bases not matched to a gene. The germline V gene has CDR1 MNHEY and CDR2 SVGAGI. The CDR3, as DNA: TGTGCCAGCTCTAGCGGGGGGCCCCCCTACGAGCAGTACGTC. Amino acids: CASSSGGPPYEQYV.

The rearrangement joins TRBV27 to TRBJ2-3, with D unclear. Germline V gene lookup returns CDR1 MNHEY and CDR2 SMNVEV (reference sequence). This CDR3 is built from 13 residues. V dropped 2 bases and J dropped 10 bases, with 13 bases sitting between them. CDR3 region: CASSLTSAAAQYF. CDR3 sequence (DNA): TGTGCCAGCAGTTTAACTTCCGCCGCGGCGCAGTATTTT.

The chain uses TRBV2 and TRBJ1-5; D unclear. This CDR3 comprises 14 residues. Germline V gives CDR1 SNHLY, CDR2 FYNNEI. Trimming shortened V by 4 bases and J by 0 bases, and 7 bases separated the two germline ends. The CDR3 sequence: CASSVEGSNQPQHF. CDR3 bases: TGTGCCAGCAGTGTGGAGGGTAGCAATCAGCCCCAGCATTTT.

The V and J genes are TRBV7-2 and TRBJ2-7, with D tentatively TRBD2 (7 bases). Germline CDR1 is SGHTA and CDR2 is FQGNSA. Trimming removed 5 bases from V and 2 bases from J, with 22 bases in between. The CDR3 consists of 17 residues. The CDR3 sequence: CASSRGAPSDGAYEQYF. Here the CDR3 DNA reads TGTGCCAGCAGCCGGGGGGCACCCTCGGACGGGGCCTACGAGCAGTACTTC.

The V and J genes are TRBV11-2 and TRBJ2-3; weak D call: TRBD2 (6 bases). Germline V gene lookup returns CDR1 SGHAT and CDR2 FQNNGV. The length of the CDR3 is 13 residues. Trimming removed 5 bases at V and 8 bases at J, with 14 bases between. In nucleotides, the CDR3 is TGTGCCAGCAGCCCAGGGACTCAGGGTACGCAGTATTTT. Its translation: CASSPGTQGTQYF.

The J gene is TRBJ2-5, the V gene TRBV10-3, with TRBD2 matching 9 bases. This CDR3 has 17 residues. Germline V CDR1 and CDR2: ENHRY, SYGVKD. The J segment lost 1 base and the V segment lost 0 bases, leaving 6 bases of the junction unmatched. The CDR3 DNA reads TGTGCCATCAGTGAGTCGATGACTAGCGGTTTCCAAGAGACCCAGTACTTC. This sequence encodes CAISESMTSGFQETQYF.

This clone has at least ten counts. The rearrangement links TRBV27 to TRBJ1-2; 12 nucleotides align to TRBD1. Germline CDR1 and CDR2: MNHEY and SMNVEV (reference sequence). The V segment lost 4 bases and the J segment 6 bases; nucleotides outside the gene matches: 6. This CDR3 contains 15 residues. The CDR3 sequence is CASSWGTGGADGYTF. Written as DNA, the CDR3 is TGTGCCAGCAGTTGGGGGACAGGGGGCGCGGATGGCTACACCTTC.

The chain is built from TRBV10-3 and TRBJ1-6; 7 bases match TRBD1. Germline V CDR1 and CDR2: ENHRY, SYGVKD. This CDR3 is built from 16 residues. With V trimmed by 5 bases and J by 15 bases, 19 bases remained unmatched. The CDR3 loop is CAISPSQGLHSGFLHF. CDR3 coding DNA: TGTGCCATCAGTCCCTCACAGGGGCTCCATTCAGGGTTCCTCCACTTT.

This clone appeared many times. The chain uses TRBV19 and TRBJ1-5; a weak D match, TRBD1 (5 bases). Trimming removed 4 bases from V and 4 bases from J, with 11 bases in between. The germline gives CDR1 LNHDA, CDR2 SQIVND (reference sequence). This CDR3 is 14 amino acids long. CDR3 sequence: CASSTMGGNQPQHF. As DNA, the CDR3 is TGTGCCAGTAGTACCATGGGGGGGAATCAGCCCCAGCATTTT.

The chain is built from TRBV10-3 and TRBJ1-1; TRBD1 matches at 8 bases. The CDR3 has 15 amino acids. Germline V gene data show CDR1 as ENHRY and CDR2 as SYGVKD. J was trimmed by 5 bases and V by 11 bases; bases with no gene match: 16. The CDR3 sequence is CAAARVDRGRTEAFF. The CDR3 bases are TGTGCCGCCGCTAGAGTAGACAGGGGTAGGACTGAAGCTTTCTTT.

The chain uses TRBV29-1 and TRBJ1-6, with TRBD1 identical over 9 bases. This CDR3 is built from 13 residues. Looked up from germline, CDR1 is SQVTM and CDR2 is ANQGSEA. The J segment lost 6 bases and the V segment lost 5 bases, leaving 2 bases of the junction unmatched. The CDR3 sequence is CSVRDRANSPLHF. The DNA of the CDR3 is TGCAGCGTTAGGGACAGGGCTAATTCACCCCTCCACTTT.

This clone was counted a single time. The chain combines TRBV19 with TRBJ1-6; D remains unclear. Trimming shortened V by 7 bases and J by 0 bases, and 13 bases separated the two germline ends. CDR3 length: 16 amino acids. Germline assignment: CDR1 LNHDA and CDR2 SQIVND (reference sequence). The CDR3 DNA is TGTGCCAGTACCACTCTTGCGGGCTCCTATAATTCACCCCTCCACTTT. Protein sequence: CASTTLAGSYNSPLHF.

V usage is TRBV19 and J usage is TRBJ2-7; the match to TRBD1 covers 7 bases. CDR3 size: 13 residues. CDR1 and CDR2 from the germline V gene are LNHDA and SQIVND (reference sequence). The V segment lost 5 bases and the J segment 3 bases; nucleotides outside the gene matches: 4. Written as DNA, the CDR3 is TGTGCCAGTAGTGCCCGGGACAGCTACGAGCAGTACGTC. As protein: CASSARDSYEQYV.

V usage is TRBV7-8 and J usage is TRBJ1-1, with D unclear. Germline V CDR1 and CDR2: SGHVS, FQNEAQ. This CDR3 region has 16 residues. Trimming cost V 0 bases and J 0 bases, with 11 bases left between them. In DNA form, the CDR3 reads TGTGCCAGCAGCTTAGCCCCCCCGCGGGTGAACACTGAAGCTTTCTTT. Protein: CASSLAPPRVNTEAFF.

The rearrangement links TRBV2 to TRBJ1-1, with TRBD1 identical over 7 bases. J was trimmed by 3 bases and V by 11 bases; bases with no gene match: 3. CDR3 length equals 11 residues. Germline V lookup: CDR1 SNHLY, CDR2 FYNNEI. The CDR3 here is CAAGQYTEAFF. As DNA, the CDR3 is TGTGCCGCGGGACAGTACACTGAAGCTTTCTTT.

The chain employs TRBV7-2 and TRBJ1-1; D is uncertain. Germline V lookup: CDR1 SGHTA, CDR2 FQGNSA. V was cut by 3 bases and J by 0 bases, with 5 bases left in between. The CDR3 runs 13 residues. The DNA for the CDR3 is TGTGCCAGCAGCTTTCTCGTGAACACTGAAGCTTTCTTT. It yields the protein CASSFLVNTEAFF. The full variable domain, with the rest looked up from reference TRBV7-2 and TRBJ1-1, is GAGVSQSPSNKVTEKGKDVELRCDPISGHTALYWYRQSLGQGLEFLIYFQGNSAPDKSGLPSDRFSAERTGGSVSTLTIQRTQQEDSAVYLCASSFLVNTEAFFGQGTRLTVV.

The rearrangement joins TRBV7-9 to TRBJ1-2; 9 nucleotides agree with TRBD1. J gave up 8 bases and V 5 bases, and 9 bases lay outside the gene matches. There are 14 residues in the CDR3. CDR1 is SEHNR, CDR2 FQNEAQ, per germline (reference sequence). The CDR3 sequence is CASSPVGQGRGYTF. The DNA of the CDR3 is TGTGCCAGCAGCCCAGTGGGACAGGGCAGAGGCTACACCTTC.

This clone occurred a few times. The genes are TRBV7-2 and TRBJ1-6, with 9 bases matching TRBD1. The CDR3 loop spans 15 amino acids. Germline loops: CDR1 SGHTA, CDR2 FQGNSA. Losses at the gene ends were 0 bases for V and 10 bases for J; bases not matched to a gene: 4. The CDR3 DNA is TGTGCCAGCAGCTTAGCTGGGACAGGGAGGTCACCCCTCCACTTT. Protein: CASSLAGTGRSPLHF.

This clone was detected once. The CDR3 DNA sequence: TGTGCCATCAGGCCAGATGGGACAGGGGGCCAACAGCCCCAGCATTTT. Translating it yields CAIRPDGTGGQQPQHF. The chain uses TRBV10-3 and TRBJ1-5; 12 nucleotides match TRBD1. The V segment lost 6 bases and the J segment 7 bases; nucleotides outside the gene matches: 10. This CDR3 has 16 amino acids. From germline, CDR1 is ENHRY and CDR2 SYGVKD.

CDR3: CAWLLARGGTYEQYF. The CDR3 region has the DNA TGTGCCTGGCTTTTAGCAAGGGGCGGGACCTACGAGCAGTACTTC. This chain uses TRBV30 with TRBJ2-7, with D maybe TRBD2 (6 bases). CDR1 and CDR2 (germline): GTSNPN, SVGIG (reference sequence). The CDR3 consists of 15 residues. The ends were cut back, 5 bases at V and 2 bases at J, with 19 bases in the middle.

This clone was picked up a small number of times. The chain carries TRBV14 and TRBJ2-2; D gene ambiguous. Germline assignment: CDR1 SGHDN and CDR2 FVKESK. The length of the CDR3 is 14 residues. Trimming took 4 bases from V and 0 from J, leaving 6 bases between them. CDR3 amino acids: CASSPFANTGELFF. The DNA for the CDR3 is TGTGCCAGCAGCCCCTTCGCGAACACCGGGGAGCTGTTTTTT.

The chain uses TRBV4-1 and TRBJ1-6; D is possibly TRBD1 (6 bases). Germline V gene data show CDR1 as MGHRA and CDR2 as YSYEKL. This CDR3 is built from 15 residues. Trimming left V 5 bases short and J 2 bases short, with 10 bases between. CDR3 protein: CASSGRDTYNSPLHF. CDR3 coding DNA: TGCGCCAGCAGCGGAAGGGACACCTATAATTCACCCCTCCACTTT.

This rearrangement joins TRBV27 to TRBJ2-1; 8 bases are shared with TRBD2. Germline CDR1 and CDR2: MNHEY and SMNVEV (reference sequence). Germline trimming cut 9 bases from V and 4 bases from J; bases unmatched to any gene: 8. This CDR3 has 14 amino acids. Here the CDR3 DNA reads TGTGCCAGTCAGGGGCGGGGGGTGTACAATGAGCAGTTCTTC. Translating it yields CASQGRGVYNEQFF.

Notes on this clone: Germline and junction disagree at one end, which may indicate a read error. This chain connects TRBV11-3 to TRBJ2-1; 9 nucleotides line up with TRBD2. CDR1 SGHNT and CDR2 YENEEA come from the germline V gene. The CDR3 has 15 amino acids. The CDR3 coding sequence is TGTGCCAGCAGTTTAGCGGGAGACCCGATCTATGAGCAGTTCTTC. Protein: CASSLAGDPIYEQFF.

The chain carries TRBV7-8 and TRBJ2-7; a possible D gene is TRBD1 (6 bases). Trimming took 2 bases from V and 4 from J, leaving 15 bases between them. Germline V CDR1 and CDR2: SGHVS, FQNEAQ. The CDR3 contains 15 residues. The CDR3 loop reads CASSLTWDTIYEQYF. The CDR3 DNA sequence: TGTGCCAGCAGCTTAACTTGGGACACTATATACGAGCAGTACTTC.

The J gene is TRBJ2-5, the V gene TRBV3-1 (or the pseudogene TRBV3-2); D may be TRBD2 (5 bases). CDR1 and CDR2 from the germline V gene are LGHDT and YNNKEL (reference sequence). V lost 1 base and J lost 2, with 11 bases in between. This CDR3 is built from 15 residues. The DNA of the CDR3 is TGTGCCAGCAGCCAAGGCCCCGGGATTCAAGAGACCCAGTACTTC. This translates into CASSQGPGIQETQYF.

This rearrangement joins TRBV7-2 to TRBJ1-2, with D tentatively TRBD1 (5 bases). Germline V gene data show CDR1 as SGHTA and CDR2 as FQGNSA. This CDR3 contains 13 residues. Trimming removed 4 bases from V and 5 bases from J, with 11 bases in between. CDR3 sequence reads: CASSSGKGYGYTF. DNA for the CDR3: TGTGCCAGCAGCTCCGGTAAGGGGTATGGCTACACCTTC.

For the CDR3, the DNA is TGTGCCAGCAGCCTCGGGACTGCTCAAACGCAGTATTTT. Residues: CASSLGTAQTQYF. J is TRBJ2-3 and V is TRBV6-2 or TRBV6-3; D may be TRBD2 (6 bases). The CDR3 is made up of 13 amino acids. CDR1 and CDR2 (germline): MNHEY, SVGEGT. Deletions cut 6 bases from V and 9 bases from J, with 16 bases between.

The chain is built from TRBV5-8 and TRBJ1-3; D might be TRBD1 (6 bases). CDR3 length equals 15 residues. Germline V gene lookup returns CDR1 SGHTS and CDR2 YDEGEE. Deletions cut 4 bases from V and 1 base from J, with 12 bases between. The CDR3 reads CASSRDTPSGNTIYF. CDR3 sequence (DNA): TGTGCCAGCAGCCGGGACACCCCATCTGGAAACACCATATATTTT. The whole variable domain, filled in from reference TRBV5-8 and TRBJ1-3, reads EAGVTQSPTHLIKTRGQQATLRCSPISGHTSVYWYQQALGLGLQFLLWYDEGEERNRGNFPPRFSGRQFPNYSSELNVNALELEDSALYLCASSRDTPSGNTIYFGEGSWLTVV.

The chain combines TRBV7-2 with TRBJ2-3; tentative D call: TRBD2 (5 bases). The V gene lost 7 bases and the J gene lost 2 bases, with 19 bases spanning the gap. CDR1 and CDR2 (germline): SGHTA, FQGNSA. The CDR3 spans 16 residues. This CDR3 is CASKYAGGRNTDTQYF. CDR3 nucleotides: TGTGCCAGCAAGTACGCGGGTGGGCGCAACACAGATACGCAGTATTTT.